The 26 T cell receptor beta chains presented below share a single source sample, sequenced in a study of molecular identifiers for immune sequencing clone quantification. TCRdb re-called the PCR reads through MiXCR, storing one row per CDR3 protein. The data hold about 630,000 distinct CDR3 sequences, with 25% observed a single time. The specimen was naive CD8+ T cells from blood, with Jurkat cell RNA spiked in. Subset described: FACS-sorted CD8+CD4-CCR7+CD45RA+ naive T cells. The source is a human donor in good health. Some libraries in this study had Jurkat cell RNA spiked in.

The CDR3 is CASSMGDHSTYEQYF. The CDR3 DNA is TGTGCCAGTAGTATGGGGGACCACTCGACCTACGAGCAGTACTTC. The chain employs TRBV19 and TRBJ2-7; D may match TRBD1 or TRBD2 (5 bases each). Trimming shortened V by 3 bases and J by 2 bases, and 14 bases separated the two germline ends. Germline assignment: CDR1 LNHDA and CDR2 SQIVND (reference sequence). This CDR3 spans 15 amino acids.

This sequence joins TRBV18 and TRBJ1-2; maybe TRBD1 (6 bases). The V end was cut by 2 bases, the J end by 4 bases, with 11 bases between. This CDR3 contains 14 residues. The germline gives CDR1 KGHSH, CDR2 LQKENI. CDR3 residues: CASSPRGSGYGYTF. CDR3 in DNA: TGTGCCAGCTCACCAAGGGGGTCGGGCTATGGCTACACCTTC.

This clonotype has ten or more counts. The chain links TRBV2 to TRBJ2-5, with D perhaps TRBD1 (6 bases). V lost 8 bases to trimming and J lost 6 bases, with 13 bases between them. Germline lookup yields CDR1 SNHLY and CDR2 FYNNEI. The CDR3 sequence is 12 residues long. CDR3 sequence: CASQQGSKTQYF. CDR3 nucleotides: TGTGCCAGCCAGCAGGGGTCGAAGACCCAGTACTTC.

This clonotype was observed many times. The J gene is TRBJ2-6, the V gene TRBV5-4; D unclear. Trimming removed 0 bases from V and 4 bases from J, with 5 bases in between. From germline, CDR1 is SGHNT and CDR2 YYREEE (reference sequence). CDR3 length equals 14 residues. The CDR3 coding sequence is TGTGCCAGCAGCTTGGCCCGGGGGGCCAACGTCCTGACTTTC. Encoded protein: CASSLARGANVLTF.

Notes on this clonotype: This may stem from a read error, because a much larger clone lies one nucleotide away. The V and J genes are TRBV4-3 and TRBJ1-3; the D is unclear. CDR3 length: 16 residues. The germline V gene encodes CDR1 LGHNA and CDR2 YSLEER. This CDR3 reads CPSSQDWSSAGNTIYF. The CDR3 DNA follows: TGCCCCAGCAGCCAAGACTGGAGTTCCGCTGGAAACACCATATATTTT.

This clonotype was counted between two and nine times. CDR3: CASSPPGMGTGELFF. The DNA for the CDR3 is TGTGCCAGCAGCCCACCCGGGATGGGGACCGGGGAGCTGTTTTTT. This chain links TRBV11-2 with TRBJ2-2, with D possibly being TRBD2 (5 bases). The CDR3 runs to 15 residues. Germline CDR1 reads SGHAT; CDR2 reads FQNNGV. V was trimmed by 5 bases and J by 5 bases, leaving 15 bases between them.

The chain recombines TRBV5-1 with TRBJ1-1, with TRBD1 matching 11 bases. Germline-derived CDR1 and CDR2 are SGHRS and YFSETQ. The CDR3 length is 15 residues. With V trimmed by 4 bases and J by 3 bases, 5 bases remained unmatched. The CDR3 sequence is CASSPWTGGYTEAFF. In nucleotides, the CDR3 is TGCGCCAGCAGCCCGTGGACAGGGGGCTACACTGAAGCTTTCTTT.

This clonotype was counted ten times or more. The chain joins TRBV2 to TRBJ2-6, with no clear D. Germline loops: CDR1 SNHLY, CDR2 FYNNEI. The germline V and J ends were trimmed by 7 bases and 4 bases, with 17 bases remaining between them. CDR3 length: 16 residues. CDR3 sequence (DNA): TGTGCCAGCACCGAGGAGCCTGCTGGAGGGGCCAACGTCCTGACTTTC. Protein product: CASTEEPAGGANVLTF.

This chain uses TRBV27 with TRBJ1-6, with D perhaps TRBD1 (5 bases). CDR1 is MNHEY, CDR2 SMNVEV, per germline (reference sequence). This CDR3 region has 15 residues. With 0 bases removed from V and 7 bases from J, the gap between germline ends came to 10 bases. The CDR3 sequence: CASSLSPGINSPLHF. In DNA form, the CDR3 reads TGTGCCAGCAGTTTATCGCCAGGGATAAATTCACCCCTCCACTTT.

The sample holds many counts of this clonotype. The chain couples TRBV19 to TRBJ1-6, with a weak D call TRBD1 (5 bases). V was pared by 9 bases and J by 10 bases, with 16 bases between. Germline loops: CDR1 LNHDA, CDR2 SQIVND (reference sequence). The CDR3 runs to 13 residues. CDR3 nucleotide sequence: TGTGCCAGCCGTACAGGTTTTGGATCACCCCTCCACTTT. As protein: CASRTGFGSPLHF.

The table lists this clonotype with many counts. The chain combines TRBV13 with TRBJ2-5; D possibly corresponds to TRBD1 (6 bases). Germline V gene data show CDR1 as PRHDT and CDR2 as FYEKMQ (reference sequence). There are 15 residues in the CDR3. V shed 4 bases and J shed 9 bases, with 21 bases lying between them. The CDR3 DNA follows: TGTGCCAGCAGCTCCACGACAGGAGTGACCCGGCCCCAGTACTTC. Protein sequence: CASSSTTGVTRPQYF.

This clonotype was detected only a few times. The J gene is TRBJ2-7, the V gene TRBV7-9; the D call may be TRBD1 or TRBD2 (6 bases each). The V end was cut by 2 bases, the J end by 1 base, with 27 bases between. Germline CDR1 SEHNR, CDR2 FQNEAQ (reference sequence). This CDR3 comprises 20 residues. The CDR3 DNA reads TGTGCCAGCAGCTTACCGGAGGGGGGATCGAAGACAGGCTTATCCTACGAGCAGTACTTC. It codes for CASSLPEGGSKTGLSYEQYF.

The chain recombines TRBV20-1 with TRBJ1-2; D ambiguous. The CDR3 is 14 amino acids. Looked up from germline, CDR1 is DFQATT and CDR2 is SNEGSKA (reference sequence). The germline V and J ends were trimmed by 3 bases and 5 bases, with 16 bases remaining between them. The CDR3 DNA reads TGCAGTGCTAGGAATATACAGTCACTTTATGGCTACACCTTC. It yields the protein CSARNIQSLYGYTF.

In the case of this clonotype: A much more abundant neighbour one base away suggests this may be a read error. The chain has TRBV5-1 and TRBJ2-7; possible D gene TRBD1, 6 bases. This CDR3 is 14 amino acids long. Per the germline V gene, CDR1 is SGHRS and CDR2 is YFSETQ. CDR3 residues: CASSLGGQTYERYF. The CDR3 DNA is TGCGCCAGCAGCTTGGGCGGACAGACATACGAGCGGTACTTC. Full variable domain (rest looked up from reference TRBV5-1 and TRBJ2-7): KAGVTQTPRYLIKTRGQQVTLSCSPISGHRSVSWYQQTPGQGLQFLFEYFSETQRNKGNFPGRFSGRQFSNSRSEMNVSTLELGDSALYLCASSLGGQTYERYFGPGTRLTVT.

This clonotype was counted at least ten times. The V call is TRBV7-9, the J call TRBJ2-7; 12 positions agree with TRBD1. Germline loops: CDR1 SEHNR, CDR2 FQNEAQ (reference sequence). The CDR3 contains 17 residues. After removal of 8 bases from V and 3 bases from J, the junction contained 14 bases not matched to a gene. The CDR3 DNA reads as TGTGCCAGCGGCGCTCCAACCGGGACAGGGGGCTTCTACGAGCAGTACTTC. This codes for CASGAPTGTGGFYEQYF.

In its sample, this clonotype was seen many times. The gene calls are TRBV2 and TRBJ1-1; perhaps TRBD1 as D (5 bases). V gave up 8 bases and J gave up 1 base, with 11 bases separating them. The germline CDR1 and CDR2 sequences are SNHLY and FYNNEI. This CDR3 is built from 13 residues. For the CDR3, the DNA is TGTGCCAGCCCGCCAAGGGGGAACACTGAAGCTTTCTTT. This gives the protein CASPPRGNTEAFF.

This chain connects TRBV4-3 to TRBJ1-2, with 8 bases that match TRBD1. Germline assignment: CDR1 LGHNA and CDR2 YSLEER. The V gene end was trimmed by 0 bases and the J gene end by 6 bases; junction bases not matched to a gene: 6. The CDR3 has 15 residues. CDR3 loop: CASSQEWDRLDGYTF. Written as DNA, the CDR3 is TGCGCCAGCAGCCAAGAATGGGACAGGTTAGATGGCTACACCTTC.

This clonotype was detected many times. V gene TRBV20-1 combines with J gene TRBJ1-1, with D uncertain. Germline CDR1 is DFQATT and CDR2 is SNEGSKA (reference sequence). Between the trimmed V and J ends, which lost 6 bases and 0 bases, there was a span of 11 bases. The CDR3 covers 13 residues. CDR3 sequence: CSATEGLNTEAFF. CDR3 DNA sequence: TGCAGTGCAACGGAAGGTTTGAACACTGAAGCTTTCTTT.

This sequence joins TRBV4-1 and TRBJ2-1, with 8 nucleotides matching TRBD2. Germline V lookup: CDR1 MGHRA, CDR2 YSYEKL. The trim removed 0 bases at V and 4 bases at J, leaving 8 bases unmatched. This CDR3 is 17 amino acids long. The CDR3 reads CASSQEPPGLAYNEQFF. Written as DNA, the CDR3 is TGCGCCAGCAGCCAAGAGCCGCCCGGACTAGCTTACAATGAGCAGTTCTTC.

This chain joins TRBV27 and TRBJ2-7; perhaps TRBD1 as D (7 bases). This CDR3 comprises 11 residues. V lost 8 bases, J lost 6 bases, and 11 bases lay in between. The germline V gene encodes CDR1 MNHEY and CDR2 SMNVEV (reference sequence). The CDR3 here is CASVRGAEQYF. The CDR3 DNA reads TGTGCCAGCGTCAGGGGGGCCGAGCAGTACTTC.

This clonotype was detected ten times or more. The CDR3 DNA reads as TGTGCCAGCAGTTACGGGACAGGGGGGAACAATCAGCCCCAGCATTTT. It specifies CASSYGTGGNNQPQHF. The chain employs TRBV6-6 and TRBJ1-5; 11 bases map to TRBD1. The trim removed 2 bases at V and 3 bases at J, leaving 3 bases unmatched. Per germline, CDR1 MNHNY and CDR2 SVGAGI (reference sequence). CDR3 size: 16 residues.

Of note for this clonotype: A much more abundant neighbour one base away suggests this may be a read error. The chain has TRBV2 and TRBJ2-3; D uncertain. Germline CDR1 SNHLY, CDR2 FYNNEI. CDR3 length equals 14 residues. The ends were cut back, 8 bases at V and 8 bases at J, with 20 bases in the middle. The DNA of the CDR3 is TGTGCCAGCTTAGGTGAGGCGAGCTCAGGTACGCAGTATTTT. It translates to CASLGEASSGTQYF.

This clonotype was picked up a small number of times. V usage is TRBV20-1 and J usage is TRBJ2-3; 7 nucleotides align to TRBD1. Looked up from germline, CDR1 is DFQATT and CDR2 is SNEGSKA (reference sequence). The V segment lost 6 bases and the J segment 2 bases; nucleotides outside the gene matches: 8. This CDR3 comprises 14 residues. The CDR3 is CSARQGPITDTQYF. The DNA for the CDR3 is TGCAGTGCCCGACAGGGCCCAATCACAGATACGCAGTATTTT.

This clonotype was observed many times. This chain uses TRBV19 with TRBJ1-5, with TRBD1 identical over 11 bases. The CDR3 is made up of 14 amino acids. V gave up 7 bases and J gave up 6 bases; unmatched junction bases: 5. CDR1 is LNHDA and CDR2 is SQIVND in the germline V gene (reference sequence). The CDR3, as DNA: TGTGCCAGTACCCCGGACAGGGGGCCTCAGCCCCAGCATTTT. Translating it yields CASTPDRGPQPQHF.

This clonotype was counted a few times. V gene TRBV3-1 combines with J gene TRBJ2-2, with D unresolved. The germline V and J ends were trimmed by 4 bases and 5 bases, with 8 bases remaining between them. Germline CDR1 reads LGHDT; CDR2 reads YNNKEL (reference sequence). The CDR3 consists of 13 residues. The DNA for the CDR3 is TGTGCCAGCAGCCGAGCTCTTACCGGGGAGCTGTTTTTT. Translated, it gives CASSRALTGELFF. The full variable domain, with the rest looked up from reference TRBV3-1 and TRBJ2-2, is DTAVSQTPKYLVTQMGNDKSIKCEQNLGHDTMYWYKQDSKKFLKIMFSYNNKELIINETVPNRFSPKSPDKAHLNLHINSLELGDSAVYFCASSRALTGELFFGEGSRLTVL.

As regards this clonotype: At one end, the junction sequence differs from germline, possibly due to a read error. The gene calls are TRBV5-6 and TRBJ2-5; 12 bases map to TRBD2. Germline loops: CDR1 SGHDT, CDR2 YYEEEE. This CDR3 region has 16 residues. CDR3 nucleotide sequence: TGTGCCAGCACCACGGGACTAGCGGGTCCTCAAGGGACCCAGTACTTC. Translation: CASTTGLAGPQGTQYF.